The subject of this entry is one T cell receptor beta chain. Its antigen is not known. Patients with Susac syndrome met diagnostic criteria that were recently defined for definite or probable disease. Germline V gives CDR1 MNHEY, CDR2 SMNVEV (reference sequence). V gave up 0 bases and J gave up 7 bases, with 12 bases separating them. This CDR3 region has 14 residues. The data originate from a study of CD8 T cells in Susac syndrome. In the study overall: Patients with Susac syndrome were therapy-naive, treated with corticosteroids, or treated with intravenous immunoglobulin alone when blood was collected. Study-wide findings and caveats: Total CD8+ repertoires held 15 to 20 Susac-specific public clones, while CD8+ TEMRA repertoires held a few.

RNA was extracted with the RNeasy kit, and a quantity of roughly 0.5 to 1 ug was reverse transcribed using random hexamers. The authors amplified TCR beta CDR3 across 54 Vbeta and 13 Jbeta using immunoSEQ multiplex PCR. From the immunoSEQ multiplex PCR reads, TCRdb called clonotypes with MiXCR, one entry per CDR3 protein. The data contain approximately 190,000 distinct CDR3 sequences, around 93% of them singletons. The sequencing sample was made of CD8+ T cells from PBMCs. The J gene is TRBJ1-1, the V gene TRBV27; D is possibly TRBD1 (5 bases). This clonotype was obtained from a human donor with Susac syndrome. CDR3 coding DNA: TGTGCCAGCAGTTTATCGGGGGGGGAACATGAAGCTTTCTTT. Protein: CASSLSGGEHEAFF.